Each of the 26 T cell receptor beta chains below was sequenced from the same sample in a study of blood T cells in healthy people across ages. Then a second PCR, running roughly 7 to 11 cycles, was carried out with a sample-barcoded 5' primer and a J-beta primer mix. From the 5' RACE reads, TCRdb called clonotypes with MiXCR, one entry per CDR3 protein. The sample records 700,000 or so distinct CDR3 sequences, 22% being singletons. The sample comprised blood. These receptor sequences come from a man between 65 and 79 years old in good health.

CDR3: CASSGRGGARKETQYF. The CDR3 DNA is TGTGCCAGCTCCGGCCGGGGCGGTGCCCGAAAAGAGACCCAGTACTTC. This chain joins TRBV7-2 and TRBJ2-5; D may correspond to TRBD1 or TRBD2 (5 bases each). V shed 8 bases and J shed 3 bases, with 22 bases lying between them. Germline V gene data show CDR1 as SGHTA and CDR2 as FQGNSA. The CDR3 is 16 amino acids.

This chain uses TRBV6-1 with TRBJ2-4; D not resolved. Between the trimmed V and J ends, which lost 0 bases and 1 base, there was a span of 4 bases. The CDR3 sequence is 14 residues long. Germline loops: CDR1 MNHNS, CDR2 SASEGT. CDR3 bases: TGTGCCAGCAGTGAAGCGGGGGCCAAAAACATTCAGTACTTC. This codes for CASSEAGAKNIQYF.

This clonotype was counted a few times. This chain joins TRBV7-9 and TRBJ1-3, with D tentatively TRBD1 (6 bases). Germline values: CDR1 SEHNR, CDR2 FQNEAQ (reference sequence). Between the trimmed V and J ends, which lost 5 bases and 8 bases, there was a span of 22 bases. The CDR3 runs 16 residues. CDR3 coding DNA: TGTGCCAGCAGCCTGACAGGTCCCCCCGGAACGGACACCATATATTTT. Protein: CASSLTGPPGTDTIYF.

In its sample, this clonotype was seen a few times. J is TRBJ1-1 and V is TRBV5-1; no clear D. The CDR3 consists of 14 residues. CDR1 and CDR2 from the germline V gene are SGHRS and YFSETQ. Trimming left V 0 bases short and J 4 bases short, with 10 bases between. This CDR3 reads CASSLGPGSTEAFF. DNA of the CDR3: TGCGCCAGCAGCTTGGGTCCCGGGAGCACTGAAGCTTTCTTT. The full variable domain, in which reference TRBV5-1 and TRBJ1-1 provide the parts outside the CDR3, is KAGVTQTPRYLIKTRGQQVTLSCSPISGHRSVSWYQQTPGQGLQFLFEYFSETQRNKGNFPGRFSGRQFSNSRSEMNVSTLELGDSALYLCASSLGPGSTEAFFGQGTRLTVV.

This clonotype has only a few counts. The chain joins TRBV7-2 to TRBJ2-1, with no clear D. This CDR3 has 11 amino acids. The germline V gene encodes CDR1 SGHTA and CDR2 FQGNSA. The V end lost 11 bases, the J end lost 4 bases, and 9 bases lay between the germline ends. The CDR3 DNA reads as TGTGCCTCCACCCAATACAATGAGCAGTTCTTC. Translating gives CASTQYNEQFF.

The CDR3 nucleotides are TGCGCCAGCAGTGACGCAGCCAGGGATACGCAGTATTTT. Translation gives CASSDAARDTQYF. The chain employs TRBV10-2 and TRBJ2-3; unclear D gene. The germline V gene encodes CDR1 WSHSY and CDR2 SAAADI. Trimming removed 3 bases at V and 6 bases at J, with 10 bases between. The CDR3 is 13 residues long.

This clonotype was counted only a few times. V is TRBV5-6 and J is TRBJ2-6; a possible D gene is TRBD1 (5 bases). V gave up 3 bases and J gave up 2 bases, with 9 bases separating them. The CDR3 covers 15 residues. Germline values: CDR1 SGHDT, CDR2 YYEEEE. The CDR3 DNA follows: TGTGCCAGCAGCTCAAGGGGAACTGGGGCCAACGTCCTGACTTTC. Translated, it gives CASSSRGTGANVLTF.

This clonotype has just a few counts. The genes are TRBV15 and TRBJ2-7; 13 positions match TRBD2. The CDR3 extends over 17 amino acids. Germline CDR1 reads LNHNV; CDR2 reads YYDKDF (reference sequence). V dropped 6 bases and J dropped 5; count of bases not matched to a gene: 13. Here the CDR3 DNA reads TGTGCCACCAGACCAAGGACTAGCGGGAGTTGGTCGGACGAGCAGTACGTC. Translation: CATRPRTSGSWSDEQYV.

This chain connects TRBV18 to TRBJ1-1, with D possibly matching TRBD1 (5 bases). This CDR3 contains 15 residues. CDR1 is KGHSH and CDR2 is LQKENI in the germline V gene. V gave up 3 bases and J gave up 6 bases, with 17 bases separating them. The CDR3 protein is CASSPTRGEGSEAFF. CDR3 bases: TGTGCCAGCTCACCCACCCGCGGGGAGGGGTCTGAAGCTTTCTTT.

In its sample, this clonotype was seen a few times. The gene calls are TRBV5-5 and TRBJ2-1, with 9 positions matching TRBD1. The CDR3 totals 14 residues. V shed 6 bases and J 3 bases; nucleotides not matched to a gene: 4. Germline CDR1 is SGHKS and CDR2 is YYEKEE (reference sequence). The CDR3 loop is CASNTGGGYNEQFF. CDR3 sequence (DNA): TGTGCCAGCAACACAGGGGGCGGCTACAATGAGCAGTTCTTC.

This clonotype was seen a few times. The chain links TRBV7-2 to TRBJ2-3; D remains ambiguous. Trimming took off 1 base at V and 2 bases at J, with 10 bases between the two ends. CDR1 and CDR2 (germline): SGHTA, FQGNSA. There are 15 residues in the CDR3. The CDR3: CASSLVGTTTDTQYF. CDR3 in DNA: TGTGCCAGCAGCTTAGTGGGCACGACCACAGATACGCAGTATTTT.

This rearrangement joins TRBV6-6 to TRBJ1-1, with 8 bases fitting TRBD1. The CDR3 is 15 amino acids. With V trimmed by 6 bases and J by 0 bases, 6 bases remained unmatched. Per the germline V gene, CDR1 is MNHNY and CDR2 is SVGAGI (reference sequence). The CDR3 region has the DNA TGTGCCAGCAGATCCACAGGGGGGGTGAACACTGAAGCTTTCTTT. It codes for CASRSTGGVNTEAFF.

As to this clonotype: One junction end does not reproduce the germline sequence, and a read error may be involved. The chain combines TRBV12-3 or TRBV12-4 with TRBJ2-3, with 9 bases that match TRBD2. The CDR3 is made up of 15 amino acids. The CDR3 is CASTYLAGRADTQYF. The CDR3, as DNA: TGTGCCAGCACCTATCTAGCGGGGAGAGCAGATACGCAATATTTT.

J is TRBJ2-2 and V is TRBV5-6; D is tentatively TRBD1 or TRBD2 (5 bases each). The germline V gene encodes CDR1 SGHDT and CDR2 YYEEEE. Trimming cost V 3 bases and J 5 bases, with 8 bases left between them. The CDR3 is 13 amino acids. The CDR3 loop is CASSWGRTGELFF. For the CDR3, the DNA is TGTGCCAGCAGCTGGGGACGGACCGGGGAGCTGTTTTTT.

This clonotype occurred a few times. This sequence joins TRBV7-2 and TRBJ2-3; D may be TRBD1 (6 bases). Germline CDR1 is SGHTA and CDR2 is FQGNSA. Trimming pared 3 bases from V and 1 base from J, leaving 8 bases between. The CDR3 sequence is 14 residues long. CDR3 region: CASSFDRRTDTQYF. CDR3 DNA sequence: TGTGCCAGCAGCTTTGACAGGCGCACAGATACGCAGTATTTT.

The rearrangement joins TRBV2 to TRBJ2-3; no clear D. V lost 8 bases and J 6 bases, leaving 9 bases between the germline ends. The CDR3 loop spans 11 amino acids. Germline CDR1 is SNHLY and CDR2 is FYNNEI. The CDR3 spells CASGIEDTQYF. The CDR3 DNA sequence: TGTGCCAGCGGAATCGAGGATACGCAGTATTTT.

The V and J genes are TRBV10-3 and TRBJ2-5; perhaps TRBD2 as D (7 bases). V lost 10 bases, J lost 1 base, and 16 bases lay in between. The CDR3 sequence is 14 residues long. Germline V gives CDR1 ENHRY, CDR2 SYGVKD. The CDR3, as DNA: TGTGCCACCGGTTTGGGGGGGCTCCAAGAGACCCAGTACTTC. Amino acids: CATGLGGLQETQYF.

This clonotype appeared many times. In DNA form, the CDR3 reads TGTGCCAGCAGTGCAATTCAGGGTCCTGAAGCTTTCTTT. Its protein product is CASSAIQGPEAFF. This chain links TRBV6-1 with TRBJ1-1; D is possibly TRBD1 (5 bases). Germline V gives CDR1 MNHNS, CDR2 SASEGT. The CDR3 loop spans 13 amino acids. Trimming removed 4 bases from V and 6 bases from J, with 12 bases in between.

In the case of this clonotype: One end of the junction is discordant with germline, which a read error may explain. The V gene is TRBV5-8, the J gene TRBJ2-5, with a tentative D call TRBD1 (6 bases). Gene TRBJ2-7 matches the end of the DNA better, so the J call may be wrong. Germline CDR1 reads SGHTS; CDR2 reads YDEGEE. The CDR3 has 14 residues. CDR3 DNA: TGCGCCAGCAGCTTGAGGGGACACTCCTACGAGCAGTACTTC. Translating gives CASSLRGHSYEQYF.

This clonotype was found a few times. The chain links TRBV5-5 to TRBJ1-2; 7 bases agree with TRBD1. Germline V CDR1 and CDR2: SGHKS, YYEKEE (reference sequence). V shed 4 bases, J shed 3 bases, and the junction held 0 bases outside the gene matches. The CDR3 is 12 amino acids. The CDR3 coding sequence is TGTGCCAGCAGCGGACAGGACTATGGCTACACCTTC. Its translation: CASSGQDYGYTF. Looking up the rest from reference TRBV5-5 and TRBJ1-2 gives the full variable domain: DAGVTQSPTHLIKTRGQQVTLRCSPISGHKSVSWYQQVLGQGPQFIFQYYEKEERGRGNFPDRFSARQFPNYSSELNVNALLLGDSALYLCASSGQDYGYTFGSGTRLTVV.

There are a few counts of this clonotype. V usage is TRBV5-1 and J usage is TRBJ1-1, with TRBD1 matching over 7 bases. Unmatched junction bases numbered 3, after V lost 4 bases and J lost 0 bases. Looked up from germline, CDR1 is SGHRS and CDR2 is YFSETQ. This CDR3 is built from 14 residues. CDR3 loop: CASSAGQMNTEAFF. CDR3 bases: TGCGCCAGCAGCGCGGGACAGATGAACACTGAAGCTTTCTTT.

This clonotype has only one observation. CDR3 DNA: TGTGCCTGGAGACTGACAGGGGTTGACACCGGGGAGCTGTTTTTT. Translation gives CAWRLTGVDTGELFF. The chain is built from TRBV30 and TRBJ2-2, with 8 bases that match TRBD1. The germline gives CDR1 GTSNPN, CDR2 SVGIG (reference sequence). The length of the CDR3 is 15 residues. J gave up 3 bases and V 3 bases, and 6 bases lay outside the gene matches. Together with reference TRBV30 and TRBJ2-2, the CDR3 gives the full variable domain: SQTIHQWPATLVQPVGSPLSLECTVEGTSNPNLYWYRQAAGRGLQLLFYSVGIGQISSEVPQNLSASRPQDRQFILSSKKLLLSDSGFYLCAWRLTGVDTGELFFGEGSRLTVL.

This clonotype has just a few counts. Here the CDR3 DNA reads TGCAGCGTTACACAGGGGGCAACTAATGAAAAACTGTTTTTT. This translates into CSVTQGATNEKLFF. J is TRBJ1-4 and V is TRBV29-1; 8 bases agree with TRBD1. CDR3 length equals 14 residues. Germline V gene data show CDR1 as SQVTM and CDR2 as ANQGSEA. The V and J ends lost 5 bases and 0 bases, in that order; junction bases with no gene match: 2.

This clonotype was counted many times. The chain has TRBV25-1 and TRBJ1-4, with D unresolved. V was clipped by 3 bases and J by 8 bases, with 4 bases between them. CDR1 MGHDK and CDR2 SYGVNS come from the germline V gene. The CDR3 covers 11 residues. The CDR3 protein is CASSEGEKLFF. In DNA, the CDR3 is TGTGCCAGCAGTGAGGGAGAAAAACTGTTTTTT.

The chain couples TRBV7-2 to TRBJ2-5, with TRBD2 identical over 10 bases. The CDR3 sequence is 16 residues long. Germline V lookup: CDR1 SGHTA, CDR2 FQGNSA. The junction had 7 bases not matched to a gene; V was cut back by 3 bases and J by 3 bases. CDR3: CASSLSSGSAKETQYF. The CDR3 DNA reads TGTGCCAGCAGCTTGTCTAGCGGGAGTGCGAAAGAGACCCAGTACTTC.

This clonotype was detected a few times. The rearrangement uses TRBV5-1 and TRBJ2-5, with D unclear. The V end was cut by 2 bases, the J end by 2 bases, with 10 bases between. The CDR3 length is 14 residues. The germline CDR1 and CDR2 sequences are SGHRS and YFSETQ. The CDR3 region has the DNA TGCGCCAGCAGCTTCGGGCCCCGGCAAGAGACCCAGTACTTC. Translated, it gives CASSFGPRQETQYF.